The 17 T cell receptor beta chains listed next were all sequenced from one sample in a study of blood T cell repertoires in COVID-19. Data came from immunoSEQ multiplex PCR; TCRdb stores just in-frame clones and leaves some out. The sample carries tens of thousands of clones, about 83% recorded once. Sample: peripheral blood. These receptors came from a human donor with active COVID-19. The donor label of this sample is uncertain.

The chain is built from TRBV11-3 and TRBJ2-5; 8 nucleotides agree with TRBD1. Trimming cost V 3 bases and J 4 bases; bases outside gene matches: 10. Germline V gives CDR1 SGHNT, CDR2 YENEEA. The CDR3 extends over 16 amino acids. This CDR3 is CASSLGVRGQGETQYF. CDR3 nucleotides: TGTGCCAGCAGCTTGGGGGTACGAGGACAGGGAGAGACCCAGTACTTC.

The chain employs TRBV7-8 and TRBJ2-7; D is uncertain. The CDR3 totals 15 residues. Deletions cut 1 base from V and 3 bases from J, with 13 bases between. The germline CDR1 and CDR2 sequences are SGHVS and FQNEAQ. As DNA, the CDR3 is TGTGCCAGCAGCTTAGAATTGGGCAGATACTACGAGCAGTACTTC. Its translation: CASSLELGRYYEQYF.

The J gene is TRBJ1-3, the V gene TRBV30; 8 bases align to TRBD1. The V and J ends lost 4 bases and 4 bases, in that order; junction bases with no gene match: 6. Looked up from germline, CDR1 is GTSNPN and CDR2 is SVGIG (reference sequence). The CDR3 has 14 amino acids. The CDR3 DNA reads TGTGCCTGGATAAAGACAGGGGCAGGAAACACCATATATTTT. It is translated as CAWIKTGAGNTIYF.

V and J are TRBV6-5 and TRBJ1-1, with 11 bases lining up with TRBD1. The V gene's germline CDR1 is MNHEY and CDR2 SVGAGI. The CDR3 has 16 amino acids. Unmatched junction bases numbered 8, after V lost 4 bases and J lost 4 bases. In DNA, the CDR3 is TGTGCCAGCAGTTCCCTCTCCGGGACAGGGGGCACTGAAGCTTTCTTT. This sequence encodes CASSSLSGTGGTEAFF.

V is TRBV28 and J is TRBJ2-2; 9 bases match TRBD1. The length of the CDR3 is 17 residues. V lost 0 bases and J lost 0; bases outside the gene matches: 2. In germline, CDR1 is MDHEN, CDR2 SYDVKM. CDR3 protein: CASSLWDRGPNTGELFF. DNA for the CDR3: TGTGCCAGCAGTTTATGGGACAGGGGCCCGAACACCGGGGAGCTGTTTTTT.

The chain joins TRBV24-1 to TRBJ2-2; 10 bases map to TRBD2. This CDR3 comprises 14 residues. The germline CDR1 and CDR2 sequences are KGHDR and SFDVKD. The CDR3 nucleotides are TGTGTCCTGTGGGCTAGCGGGAGTCCCGGGGAGCTGTTTTTT. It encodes CVLWASGSPGELFF.

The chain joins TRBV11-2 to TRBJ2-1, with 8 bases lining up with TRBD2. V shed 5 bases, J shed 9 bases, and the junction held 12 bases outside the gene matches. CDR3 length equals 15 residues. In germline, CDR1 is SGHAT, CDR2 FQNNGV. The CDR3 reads CASSKTGLESPEQFF. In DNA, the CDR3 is TGTGCCAGCAGCAAGACGGGACTAGAGTCGCCTGAGCAGTTCTTC.

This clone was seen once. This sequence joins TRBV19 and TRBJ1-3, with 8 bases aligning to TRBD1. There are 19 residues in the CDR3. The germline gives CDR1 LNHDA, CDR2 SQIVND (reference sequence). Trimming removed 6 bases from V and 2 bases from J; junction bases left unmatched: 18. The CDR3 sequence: CASSRGQGGRLGTGNTIYF. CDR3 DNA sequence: TGTGCCAGTAGCCGAGGACAGGGAGGAAGGCTCGGAACTGGAAACACCATATATTTT.

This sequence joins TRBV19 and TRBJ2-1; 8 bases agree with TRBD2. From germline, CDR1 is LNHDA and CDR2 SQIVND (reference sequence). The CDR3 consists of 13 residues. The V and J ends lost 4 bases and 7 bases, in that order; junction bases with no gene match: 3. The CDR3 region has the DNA TGTGCCAGTAGTACGACTAGCGTGAATGAGCAGTTCTTC. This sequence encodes CASSTTSVNEQFF.

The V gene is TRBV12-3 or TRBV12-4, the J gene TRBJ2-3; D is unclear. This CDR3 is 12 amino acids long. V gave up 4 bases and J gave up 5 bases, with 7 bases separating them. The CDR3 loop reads CASSSVVDTQYF. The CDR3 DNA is TGTGCCAGCAGTTCCGTCGTAGATACGCAGTATTTT.

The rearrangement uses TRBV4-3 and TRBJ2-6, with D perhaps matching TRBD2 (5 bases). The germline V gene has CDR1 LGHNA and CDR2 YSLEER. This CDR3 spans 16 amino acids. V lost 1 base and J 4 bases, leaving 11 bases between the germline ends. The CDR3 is CASSQAVPGGANVLTF. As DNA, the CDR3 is TGCGCCAGCAGCCAAGCCGTCCCGGGGGGGGCCAACGTCCTGACTTTC.

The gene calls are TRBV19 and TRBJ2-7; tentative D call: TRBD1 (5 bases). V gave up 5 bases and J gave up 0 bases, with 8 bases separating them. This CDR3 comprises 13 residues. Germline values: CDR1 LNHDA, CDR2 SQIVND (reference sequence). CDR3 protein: CASSGASSYEQYF. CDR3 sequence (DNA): TGTGCCAGTAGTGGGGCTAGCTCCTACGAGCAGTACTTC.

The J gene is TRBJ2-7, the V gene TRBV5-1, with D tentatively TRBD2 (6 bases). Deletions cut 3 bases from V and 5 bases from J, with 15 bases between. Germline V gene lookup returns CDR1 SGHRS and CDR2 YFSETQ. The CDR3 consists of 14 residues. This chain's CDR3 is CASSWGLGRHEQYF. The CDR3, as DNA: TGCGCCAGCAGCTGGGGGTTGGGGAGGCACGAGCAGTACTTC.

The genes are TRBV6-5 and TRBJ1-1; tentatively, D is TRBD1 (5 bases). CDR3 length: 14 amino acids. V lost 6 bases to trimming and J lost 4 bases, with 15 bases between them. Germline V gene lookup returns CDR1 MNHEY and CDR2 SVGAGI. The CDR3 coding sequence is TGTGCCAGCAGCCGCGCCGGGGGGGGCACTGAAGCTTTCTTT. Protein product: CASSRAGGGTEAFF.

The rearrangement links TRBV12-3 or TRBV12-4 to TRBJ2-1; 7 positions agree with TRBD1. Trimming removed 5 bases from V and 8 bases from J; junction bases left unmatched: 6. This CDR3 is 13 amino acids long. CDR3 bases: TGTGCCAGCAGTCTGGACAGGCTCGATGAGCAGTTCTTC. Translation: CASSLDRLDEQFF.

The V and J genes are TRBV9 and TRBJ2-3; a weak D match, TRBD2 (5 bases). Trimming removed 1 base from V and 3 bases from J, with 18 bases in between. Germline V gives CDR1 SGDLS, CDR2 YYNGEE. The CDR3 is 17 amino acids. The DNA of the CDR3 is TGTGCCAGCAGCGTATACGGCCAAGAGTCGGGGACAGATACGCAGTATTTT. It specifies CASSVYGQESGTDTQYF.

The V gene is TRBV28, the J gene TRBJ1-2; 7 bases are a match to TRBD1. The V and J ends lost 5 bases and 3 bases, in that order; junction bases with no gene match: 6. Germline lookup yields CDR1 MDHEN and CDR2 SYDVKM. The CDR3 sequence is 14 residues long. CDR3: CASSATGMDYGYTF. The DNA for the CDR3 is TGTGCCAGCAGTGCGACAGGGATGGACTATGGCTACACCTTC.